These 13 T cell receptor beta chains originate from one sample sequenced in a study of blood T cell repertoires in COVID-19. Here immunoSEQ multiplex PCR was the method, and the copy in TCRdb shows in-frame clones only, minus some. Of 100,000 or so clones in the sample, about 80% are singletons; the top ten hold 3.5% to 5.5%. The specimen sequenced was peripheral blood. The origin of the receptors is a human donor in a cohort sampled during active COVID-19.

V is TRBV14 and J is TRBJ1-2, with 7 bases lining up with TRBD1. This CDR3 region has 14 residues. CDR1 and CDR2 from the germline V gene are SGHDN and FVKESK. V gave up 2 bases and J gave up 3 bases; unmatched junction bases: 3. The CDR3 region has the DNA TGTGCCAGCAGCCAACGACAGGGAGACTATGGCTACACCTTC. The encoded protein is CASSQRQGDYGYTF. The entire variable domain, with the rest obtained from reference TRBV14 and TRBJ1-2, is as follows: EAGVTQFPSHSVIEKGQTVTLRCDPISGHDNLYWYRRVMGKEIKFLLHFVKESKQDESGMPNNRFLAERTGGTYSTLKVQPAELEDSGVYFCASSQRQGDYGYTFGSGTRLTVV.

This sequence joins TRBV19 and TRBJ1-3; D perhaps matches TRBD1 (6 bases). CDR3 length equals 15 residues. Trimming took 6 bases from V and 0 from J, leaving 12 bases between them. CDR1 and CDR2 (germline): LNHDA, SQIVND (reference sequence). The CDR3 nucleotides are TGTGCCAGTAGCCCTCGACAGGCCTCTGGAAACACCATATATTTT. Its translation: CASSPRQASGNTIYF.

The genes are TRBV5-1 and TRBJ1-1; 9 nucleotides align to TRBD1. The V gene end was trimmed by 6 bases and the J gene end by 5 bases; junction bases not matched to a gene: 14. Germline V gene lookup returns CDR1 SGHRS and CDR2 YFSETQ. This CDR3 is built from 16 residues. CDR3 nucleotide sequence: TGCGCCAGCAAGCTACAGGGGGCTACCCGGTGGACTGAAGCTTTCTTT. Protein sequence: CASKLQGATRWTEAFF.

The chain is built from TRBV11-3 and TRBJ2-7; 7 nucleotides match TRBD1. This CDR3 has 14 residues. V lost 7 bases and J lost 0; bases outside the gene matches: 6. Germline V gives CDR1 SGHNT, CDR2 YENEEA. The CDR3 sequence: CASNRQGDSYEQYF. The CDR3 coding sequence is TGTGCCAGCAACAGACAGGGTGACTCCTACGAGCAGTACTTC.

CDR3 DNA: TGTGCCAGCAGCATAAGACAGGGCGGGGCCGGGGAGCTGTTTTTT. Its translation is CASSIRQGGAGELFF. The chain joins TRBV11-2 to TRBJ2-2; D perhaps matches TRBD1 (7 bases). Germline lookup yields CDR1 SGHAT and CDR2 FQNNGV. There are 15 residues in the CDR3. With 5 bases removed from V and 6 bases from J, the gap between germline ends came to 16 bases.

The rearrangement links TRBV18 to TRBJ2-2; 11 bases agree with TRBD1. The germline gives CDR1 KGHSH, CDR2 LQKENI. Trimming took 0 bases from V and 3 from J; bases not matched to a gene: 3. The CDR3 consists of 17 residues. DNA for the CDR3: TGTGCCAGCTCACCACCGAGGACAGGGGGCGACACCGGGGAGCTGTTTTTT. Translating it yields CASSPPRTGGDTGELFF.

V usage is TRBV11-2 and J usage is TRBJ1-2; D may be TRBD1 (5 bases). Trimming removed 5 bases at V and 5 bases at J, with 9 bases between. The CDR3 has 12 residues. Germline V gene sequence: CDR1 SGHAT, CDR2 FQNNGV. This CDR3 is CASSVRGYGYTF. The CDR3 nucleotides are TGTGCCAGCAGCGTACGGGGGTATGGCTACACCTTC.

The chain employs TRBV25-1 and TRBJ1-2; D is ambiguous. This CDR3 contains 12 residues. Germline CDR1 and CDR2: MGHDK and SYGVNS. V was shortened by 4 bases and J by 5 bases, with 8 bases between the two germline ends. CDR3 bases: TGTGCCAGCAGTGCCCAACAATATGGCTACACCTTC. Translation gives CASSAQQYGYTF.

V gene TRBV3-1 (or the pseudogene TRBV3-2) combines with J gene TRBJ1-1, with D perhaps TRBD1 (6 bases). Deletions cut 5 bases from V and 1 base from J, with 14 bases between. The CDR3 extends over 15 amino acids. CDR1 is LGHDT, CDR2 YNNKEL, per germline (reference sequence). In DNA form, the CDR3 reads TGTGCCAGCAGCGAATACGGACAGACGAACACTGAAGCTTTCTTT. Its protein product is CASSEYGQTNTEAFF.

The chain combines TRBV2 with TRBJ2-2; TRBD2 might be the D (5 bases). Per the germline V gene, CDR1 is SNHLY and CDR2 is FYNNEI. V lost 5 bases and J 7 bases, leaving 8 bases between the germline ends. The CDR3 loop spans 12 amino acids. CDR3 coding DNA: TGTGCCAGCAGTCCTAGCCACGGGGAGCTGTTTTTT. Its translation is CASSPSHGELFF. The full variable domain, completed using reference TRBV2 and TRBJ2-2, is EPEVTQTPSHQVTQMGQEVILRCVPISNHLYFYWYRQILGQKVEFLVSFYNNEISEKSEIFDDQFSVERPDGSNFTLKIRSTKLEDSAMYFCASSPSHGELFFGEGSRLTVL.

V is TRBV7-3 and J is TRBJ2-5, with D perhaps matching TRBD2 (5 bases). The germline V gene has CDR1 SGHTA and CDR2 FQGTGA. V was cut by 5 bases and J by 2 bases, with 12 bases left in between. The CDR3 has 14 residues. The CDR3 region has the DNA TGTGCCAGCAGCCCGGCGGGCGGTCAAGAGACCCAGTACTTC. Its protein product is CASSPAGGQETQYF.

This clone has only one observation. J is TRBJ2-1 and V is TRBV19; 8 positions match TRBD1. CDR3 size: 14 residues. V trimming: 5 bases; J trimming: 6 bases; junction bases outside the gene matches: 6. CDR1 is LNHDA and CDR2 is SQIVND in the germline V gene (reference sequence). CDR3 bases: TGTGCCAGTAGTTGGGACAGGCGCATCAATGAGCAGTTCTTC. Residues: CASSWDRRINEQFF.

The rearrangement links TRBV7-2 to TRBJ1-3; the D is unclear. CDR3 length: 15 residues. Germline lookup yields CDR1 SGHTA and CDR2 FQGNSA. Between the trimmed V and J ends, which lost 5 bases and 0 bases, there was a span of 11 bases. The CDR3 loop reads CASSRRGPSGNTIYF. CDR3 coding DNA: TGTGCCAGCAGCCGTCGGGGTCCCTCTGGAAACACCATATATTTT.